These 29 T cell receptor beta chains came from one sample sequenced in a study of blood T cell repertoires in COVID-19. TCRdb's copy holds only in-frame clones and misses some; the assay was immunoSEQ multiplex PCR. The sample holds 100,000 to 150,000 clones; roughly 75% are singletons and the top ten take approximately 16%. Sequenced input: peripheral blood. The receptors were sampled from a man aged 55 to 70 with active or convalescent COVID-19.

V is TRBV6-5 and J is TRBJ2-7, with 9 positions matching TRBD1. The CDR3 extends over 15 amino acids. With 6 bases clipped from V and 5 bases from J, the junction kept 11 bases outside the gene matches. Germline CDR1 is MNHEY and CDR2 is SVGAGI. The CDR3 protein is CASRKYRDREDEQYF. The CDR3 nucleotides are TGTGCCAGCAGGAAATACCGGGACAGGGAGGACGAGCAGTACTTC.

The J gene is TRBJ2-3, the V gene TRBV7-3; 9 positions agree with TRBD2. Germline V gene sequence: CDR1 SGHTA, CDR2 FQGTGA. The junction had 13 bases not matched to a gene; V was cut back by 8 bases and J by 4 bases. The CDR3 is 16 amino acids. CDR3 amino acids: CASGQHSGSLADTQYF. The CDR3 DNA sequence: TGTGCCAGCGGCCAGCATAGCGGGAGCCTGGCAGATACGCAGTATTTT.

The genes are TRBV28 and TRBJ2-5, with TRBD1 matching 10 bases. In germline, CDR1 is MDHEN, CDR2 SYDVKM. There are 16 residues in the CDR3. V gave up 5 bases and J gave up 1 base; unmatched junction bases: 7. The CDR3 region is CASSPRDRGPQETQYF. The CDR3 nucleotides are TGTGCCAGCAGTCCACGGGACAGGGGACCCCAAGAGACCCAGTACTTC.

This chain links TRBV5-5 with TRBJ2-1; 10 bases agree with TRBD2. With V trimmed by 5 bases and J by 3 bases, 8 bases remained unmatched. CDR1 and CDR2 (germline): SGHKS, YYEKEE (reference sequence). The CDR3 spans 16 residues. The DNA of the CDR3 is TGTGCCAGCAGACTAGCGGGAACCGCGGGCTACAATGAGCAGTTCTTC. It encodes CASRLAGTAGYNEQFF.

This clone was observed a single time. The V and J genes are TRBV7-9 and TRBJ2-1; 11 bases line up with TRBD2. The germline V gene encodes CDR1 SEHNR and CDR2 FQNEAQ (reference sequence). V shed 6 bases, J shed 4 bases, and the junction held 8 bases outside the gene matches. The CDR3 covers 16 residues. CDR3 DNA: TGTGCCAGCAGTCCCGGGACTAGCGGCCTATACAATGAGCAGTTCTTC. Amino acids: CASSPGTSGLYNEQFF.

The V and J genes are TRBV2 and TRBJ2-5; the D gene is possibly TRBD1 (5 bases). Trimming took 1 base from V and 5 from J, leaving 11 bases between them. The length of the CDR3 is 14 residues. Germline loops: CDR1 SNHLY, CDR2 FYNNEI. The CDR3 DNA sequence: TGTGCCAGCAGTGAAGAGGGGTTTGGGGAGACCCAGTACTTC. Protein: CASSEEGFGETQYF.

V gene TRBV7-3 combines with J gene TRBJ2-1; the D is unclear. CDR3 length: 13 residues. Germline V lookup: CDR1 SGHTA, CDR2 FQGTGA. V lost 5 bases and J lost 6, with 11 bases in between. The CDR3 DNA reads TGTGCCAGCAGCCCTCCCCTTCTCAATGAGCAGTTCTTC. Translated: CASSPPLLNEQFF.

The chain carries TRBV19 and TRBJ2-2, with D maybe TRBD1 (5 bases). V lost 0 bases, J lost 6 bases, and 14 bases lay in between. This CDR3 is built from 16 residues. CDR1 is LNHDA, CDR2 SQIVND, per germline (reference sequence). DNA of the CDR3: TGTGCCAGTAGTATAGACTTCAGGGTCAGGGCCGGGGAGCTGTTTTTT. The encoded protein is CASSIDFRVRAGELFF.

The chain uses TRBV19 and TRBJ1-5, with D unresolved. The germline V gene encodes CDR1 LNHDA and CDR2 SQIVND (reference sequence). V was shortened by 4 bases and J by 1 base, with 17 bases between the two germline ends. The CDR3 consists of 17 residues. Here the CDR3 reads CASSNAKSGASNQPQHF. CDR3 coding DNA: TGTGCCAGTAGTAACGCTAAATCGGGAGCCAGCAATCAGCCCCAGCATTTT.

CDR3 residues: CASSPTTSGAFF. The CDR3 DNA is TGTGCCAGTAGCCCGACAACTAGCGGAGCTTTCTTT. This chain links TRBV19 with TRBJ1-1, with D hard to call. V lost 6 bases, J lost 10 bases, and 15 bases lay in between. Germline-derived CDR1 and CDR2 are LNHDA and SQIVND (reference sequence). The CDR3 is made up of 12 amino acids.

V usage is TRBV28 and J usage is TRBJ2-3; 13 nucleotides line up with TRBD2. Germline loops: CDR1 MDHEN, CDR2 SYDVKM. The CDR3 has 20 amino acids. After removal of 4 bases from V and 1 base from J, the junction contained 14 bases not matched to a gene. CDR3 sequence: CASSSSWTSGSVLGTDTQYF. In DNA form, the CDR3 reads TGTGCCAGCAGTTCATCGTGGACTAGCGGGAGCGTTTTAGGCACAGATACGCAGTATTTT.

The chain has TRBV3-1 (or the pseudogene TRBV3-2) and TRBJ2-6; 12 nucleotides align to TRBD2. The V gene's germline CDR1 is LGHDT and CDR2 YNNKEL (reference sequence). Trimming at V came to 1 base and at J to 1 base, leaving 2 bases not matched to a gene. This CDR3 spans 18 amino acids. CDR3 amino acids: CASSQGLAGVSGANVLTF. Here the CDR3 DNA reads TGTGCCAGCAGCCAAGGACTAGCGGGAGTTTCTGGGGCCAACGTCCTGACTTTC.

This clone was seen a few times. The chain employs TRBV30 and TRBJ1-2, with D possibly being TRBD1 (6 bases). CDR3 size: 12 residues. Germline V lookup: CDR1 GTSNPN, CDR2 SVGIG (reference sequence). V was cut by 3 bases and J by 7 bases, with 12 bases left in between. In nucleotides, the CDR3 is TGTGCCTGGAGCCGACAGGCCGGTGGCTACACCTTC. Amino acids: CAWSRQAGGYTF.

Here the CDR3 reads CASSTLLAGETYEQYF. The CDR3 DNA reads TGTGCCAGTAGTACTCTCCTAGCGGGAGAGACCTACGAGCAGTACTTC. V gene TRBV19 combines with J gene TRBJ2-7, with 10 bases fitting TRBD2. V gave up 4 bases and J gave up 2 bases; unmatched junction bases: 8. The CDR3 loop spans 16 amino acids. Germline loops: CDR1 LNHDA, CDR2 SQIVND (reference sequence).

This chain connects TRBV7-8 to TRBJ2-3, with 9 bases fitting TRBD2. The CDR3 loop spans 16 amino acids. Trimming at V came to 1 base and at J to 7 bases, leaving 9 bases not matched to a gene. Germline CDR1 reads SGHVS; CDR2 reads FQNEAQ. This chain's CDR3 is CASSLDSSGSTNTQYF. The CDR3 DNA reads TGTGCCAGCAGCTTAGACAGTAGCGGGAGTACAAATACGCAGTATTTT.

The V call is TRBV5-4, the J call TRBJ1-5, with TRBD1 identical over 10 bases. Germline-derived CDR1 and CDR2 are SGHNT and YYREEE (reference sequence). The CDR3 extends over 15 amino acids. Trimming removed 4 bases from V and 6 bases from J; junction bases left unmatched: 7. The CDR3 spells CASSPDRGRGQPQHF. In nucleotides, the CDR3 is TGTGCCAGCAGCCCCGACAGGGGGCGCGGTCAGCCCCAGCATTTT. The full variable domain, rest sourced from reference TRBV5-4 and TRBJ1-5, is ETGVTQSPTHLIKTRGQQVTLRCSSQSGHNTVSWYQQALGQGPQFIFQYYREEENGRGNFPPRFSGLQFPNYSSELNVNALELDDSALYLCASSPDRGRGQPQHFGDGTRLSIL.

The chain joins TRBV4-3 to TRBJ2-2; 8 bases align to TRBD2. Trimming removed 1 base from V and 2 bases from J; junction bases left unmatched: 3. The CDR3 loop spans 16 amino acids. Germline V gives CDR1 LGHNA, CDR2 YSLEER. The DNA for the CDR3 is TGCGCCAGCAGCCAAGGGGCGGGAGGAAACACCGGGGAGCTGTTTTTT. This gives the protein CASSQGAGGNTGELFF.

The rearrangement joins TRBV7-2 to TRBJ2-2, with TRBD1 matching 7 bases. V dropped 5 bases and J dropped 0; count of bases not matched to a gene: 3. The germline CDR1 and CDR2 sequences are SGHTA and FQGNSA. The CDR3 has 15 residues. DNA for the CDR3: TGTGCCAGCAGCATGGACAGGCCGAACACCGGGGAGCTGTTTTTT. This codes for CASSMDRPNTGELFF.

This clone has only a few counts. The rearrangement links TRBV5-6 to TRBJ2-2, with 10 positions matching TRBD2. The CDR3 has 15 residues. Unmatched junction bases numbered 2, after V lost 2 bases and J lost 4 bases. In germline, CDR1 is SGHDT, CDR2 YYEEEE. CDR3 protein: CASSLPSGSTGELFF. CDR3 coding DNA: TGTGCCAGCAGCTTACCTAGCGGGAGCACCGGGGAGCTGTTTTTT.

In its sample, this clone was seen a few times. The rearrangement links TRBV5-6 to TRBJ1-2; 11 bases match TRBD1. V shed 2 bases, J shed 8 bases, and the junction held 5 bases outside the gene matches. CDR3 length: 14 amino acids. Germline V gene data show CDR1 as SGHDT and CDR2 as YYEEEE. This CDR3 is CASSFGTGGLGYTF. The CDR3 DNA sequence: TGTGCCAGCAGCTTCGGGACAGGGGGATTGGGCTACACCTTC.

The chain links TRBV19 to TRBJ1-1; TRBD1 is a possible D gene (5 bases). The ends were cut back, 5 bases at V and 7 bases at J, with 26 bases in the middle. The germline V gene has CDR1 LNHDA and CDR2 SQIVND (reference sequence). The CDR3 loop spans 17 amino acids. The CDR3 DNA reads TGTGCCAGTAGTTTGAGTGGCCTCCGGGGGGGATCGGATGAAGCTTTCTTT. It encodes CASSLSGLRGGSDEAFF.

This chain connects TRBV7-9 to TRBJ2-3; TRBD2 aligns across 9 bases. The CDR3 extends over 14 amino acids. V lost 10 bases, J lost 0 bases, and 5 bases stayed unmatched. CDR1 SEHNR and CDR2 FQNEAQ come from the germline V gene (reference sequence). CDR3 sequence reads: CATSGESSTDTQYF. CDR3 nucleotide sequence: TGTGCCACTAGCGGGGAGTCGAGCACAGATACGCAGTATTTT. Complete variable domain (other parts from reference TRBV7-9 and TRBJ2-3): DTGVSQNPRHKITKRGQNVTFRCDPISEHNRLYWYRQTLGQGPEFLTYFQNEAQLEKSRLLSDRFSAERPKGSFSTLEIQRTEQGDSAMYLCATSGESSTDTQYFGPGTRLTVL.

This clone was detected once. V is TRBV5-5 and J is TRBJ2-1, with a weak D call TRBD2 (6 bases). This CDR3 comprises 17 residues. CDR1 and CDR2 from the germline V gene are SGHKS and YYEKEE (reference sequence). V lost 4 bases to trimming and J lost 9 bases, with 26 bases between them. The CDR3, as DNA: TGTGCCAGCAGCACGCCCGGGACTCTTAGCGGACGGGGTGAGCAGTTCTTC. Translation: CASSTPGTLSGRGEQFF.

In DNA form, the CDR3 reads TGCGCCAGCAGCCCTACCGGACTAGCGCTAAGAGATCAGTACTTC. Residues: CASSPTGLALRDQYF. The chain recombines TRBV4-1 with TRBJ2-4; TRBD2 matches at 9 bases. The CDR3 covers 15 residues. Trimming cost V 4 bases and J 12 bases; bases outside gene matches: 13. Germline-derived CDR1 and CDR2 are MGHRA and YSYEKL.

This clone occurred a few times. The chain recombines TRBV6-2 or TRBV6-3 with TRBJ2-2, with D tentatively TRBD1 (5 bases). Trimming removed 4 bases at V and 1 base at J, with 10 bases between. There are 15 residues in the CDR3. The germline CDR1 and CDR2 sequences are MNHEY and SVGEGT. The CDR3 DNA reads TGTGCCAGCAGTTGGGGAAGGGGGAACACCGGGGAGCTGTTTTTT. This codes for CASSWGRGNTGELFF.

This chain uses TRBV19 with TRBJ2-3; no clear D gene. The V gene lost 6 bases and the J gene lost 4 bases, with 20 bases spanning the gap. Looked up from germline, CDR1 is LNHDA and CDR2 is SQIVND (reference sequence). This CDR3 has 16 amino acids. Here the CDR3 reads CASRPEALRWADTQYF. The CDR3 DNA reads TGTGCCAGTAGGCCTGAAGCGTTAAGGTGGGCAGATACGCAGTATTTT.

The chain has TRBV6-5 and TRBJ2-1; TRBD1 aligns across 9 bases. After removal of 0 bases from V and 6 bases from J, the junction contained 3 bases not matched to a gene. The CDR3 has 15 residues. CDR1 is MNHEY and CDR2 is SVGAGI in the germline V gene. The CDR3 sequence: CASSYSGTGPNEQFF. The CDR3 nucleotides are TGTGCCAGCAGTTACTCGGGGACAGGGCCCAATGAGCAGTTCTTC.

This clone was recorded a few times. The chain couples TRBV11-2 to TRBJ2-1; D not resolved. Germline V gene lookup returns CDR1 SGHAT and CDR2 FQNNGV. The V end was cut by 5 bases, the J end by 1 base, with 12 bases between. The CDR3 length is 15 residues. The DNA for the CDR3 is TGTGCCAGCAGCCTTACAGTGAGTTCCTACAATGAGCAGTTCTTC. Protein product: CASSLTVSSYNEQFF.

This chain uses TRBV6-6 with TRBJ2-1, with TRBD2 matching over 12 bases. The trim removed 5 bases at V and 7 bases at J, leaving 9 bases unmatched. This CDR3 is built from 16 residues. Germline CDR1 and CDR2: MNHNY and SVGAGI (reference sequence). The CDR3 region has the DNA TGTGCCAGCAGTCGACTAGCGGGAGATCAGAAAAATGAGCAGTTCTTC. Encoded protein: CASSRLAGDQKNEQFF.